What follows describes a single T cell receptor beta chain. These data belong to a study of brain T cells in children with intractable seizures. Time point indicated: blood from clinic visit 5 months post-surgery; TSC patient then seizure free. Sequencing was limited to surgery cases with top T cell transcript signatures in brain tissue. There are 14 residues in the CDR3. Germline V gene lookup returns CDR1 SEHNR and CDR2 FQNEAQ (reference sequence). V lost 1 base and J 3 bases, leaving 6 bases between the germline ends. Clones were read by immunoSEQ multiplex PCR, and TCRdb kept only the in-frame ones, dropping some. This sample has about 340,000 clones; over 90% occur once, and the top ten carry roughly 5.8%.

The origin of this receptor is a boy under two years old with tuberous sclerosis and intractable seizures. The V call is TRBV7-9, the J call TRBJ1-4; no definite D call. Sequences were derived from peripheral blood, sampled less than 6 months after surgery. The CDR3 reads CASSLGTPNEKLFF. CDR3 in DNA: TGTGCCAGCAGCTTAGGGACCCCTAATGAAAAACTGTTTTTT. The full variable domain, its missing parts supplied by reference TRBV7-9 and TRBJ1-4, is DTGVSQNPRHKITKRGQNVTFRCDPISEHNRLYWYRQTLGQGPEFLTYFQNEAQLEKSRLLSDRFSAERPKGSFSTLEIQRTEQGDSAMYLCASSLGTPNEKLFFGSGTQLSVL.